The 27 T cell receptor beta chains below were found in one sample sequenced in a study of somatic mutations in cytotoxic T cells in rheumatoid arthritis. Profiling relied on immunoSEQ multiplex PCR, and the TCRdb table lists in-frame clones only, not all of them. The table lists about 16,000 clones, 70% to 85% of them singletons. Sequenced: CD8+ T cells sorted from blood. The receptors shown here come from an adult with rheumatoid arthritis.

The chain combines TRBV4-2 with TRBJ2-5; D is unresolved. The germline gives CDR1 LGHNA, CDR2 YNFKEQ. The CDR3 extends over 13 amino acids. Trimming removed 1 base from V and 5 bases from J, with 8 bases in between. CDR3 sequence reads: CASSQVDRETQYF. The CDR3 coding sequence is TGTGCCAGCAGCCAAGTCGATCGGGAGACCCAGTACTTC.

The genes are TRBV7-3 and TRBJ2-5; either TRBD1 or TRBD2 may supply D (6 bases each). The CDR3 is 14 amino acids. Germline V gene data show CDR1 as SGHTA and CDR2 as FQGTGA. The V end lost 2 bases, the J end lost 4 bases, and 11 bases lay between the germline ends. The CDR3 here is CASSLGPGAETQYF. CDR3 in DNA: TGTGCCAGCAGCTTAGGCCCGGGGGCAGAGACCCAGTACTTC.

Only a few counts were recorded for this clone. The chain joins TRBV6-4 to TRBJ2-2, with D possibly matching TRBD2 (6 bases). Germline CDR1 and CDR2: MRHNA and SNTAGT. V gave up 2 bases and J gave up 5 bases, with 12 bases separating them. CDR3 length equals 15 residues. CDR3 coding DNA: TGTGCCAGCAGTGACGGCAGGGAGGAGACCGGGGAGCTGTTTTTT. This sequence encodes CASSDGREETGELFF.

The chain joins TRBV2 to TRBJ2-7, with 13 nucleotides matching TRBD2. After removal of 6 bases from V and 2 bases from J, the junction contained 10 bases not matched to a gene. CDR3 length: 17 residues. Germline CDR1 reads SNHLY; CDR2 reads FYNNEI. CDR3 protein: CASRPGTSGVPTYEQYF. The DNA for the CDR3 is TGTGCCAGCAGACCCGGGACTAGCGGGGTACCCACCTACGAGCAGTACTTC.

The chain employs TRBV4-2 and TRBJ2-1; TRBD2 agrees at 9 bases. The CDR3 loop spans 16 amino acids. The J segment lost 2 bases and the V segment lost 1 base, leaving 3 bases of the junction unmatched. Germline V gene lookup returns CDR1 LGHNA and CDR2 YNFKEQ. In DNA form, the CDR3 reads TGTGCCAGCAGCCAAGGTGGCGGGGGGGCCTACAATGAGCAGTTCTTC. Protein: CASSQGGGGAYNEQFF.

This clone was counted a few times. The J gene is TRBJ2-7, the V gene TRBV7-6; unclear D gene. CDR1 is SGHVS and CDR2 is FNYEAQ in the germline V gene. This CDR3 comprises 11 residues. Trimming left V 1 base short and J 6 bases short, with 4 bases between. The chain's CDR3 is CASSLGAEQYF. In DNA form, the CDR3 reads TGTGCCAGCAGCTTAGGCGCCGAGCAGTACTTC.

This chain links TRBV28 with TRBJ2-6, with D unresolved. The CDR3 spans 16 residues. Germline V lookup: CDR1 MDHEN, CDR2 SYDVKM. V was pared by 2 bases and J by 1 base, with 9 bases between. CDR3 sequence reads: CASSLGQLSGANVLTF. In DNA form, the CDR3 reads TGTGCCAGCAGTTTAGGGCAGCTATCTGGGGCCAACGTCCTGACTTTC. Full variable domain (missing parts from reference TRBV28 and TRBJ2-6): DVKVTQSSRYLVKRTGEKVFLECVQDMDHENMFWYRQDPGLGLRLIYFSYDVKMKEKGDIPEGYSVSREKKERFSLILESASTNQTSMYLCASSLGQLSGANVLTFGAGSRLTVL.

The V gene is TRBV7-2, the J gene TRBJ2-1; D remains ambiguous. This CDR3 region has 15 residues. V lost 2 bases to trimming and J lost 2 bases, with 10 bases between them. Germline CDR1 SGHTA, CDR2 FQGNSA. In nucleotides, the CDR3 is TGTGCCAGCAGCTTAATTTGGCTAGCCTACAATGAGCAGTTCTTC. Its translation is CASSLIWLAYNEQFF. The full variable domain, rest sourced from reference TRBV7-2 and TRBJ2-1, is GAGVSQSPSNKVTEKGKDVELRCDPISGHTALYWYRQSLGQGLEFLIYFQGNSAPDKSGLPSDRFSAERTGGSVSTLTIQRTQQEDSAVYLCASSLIWLAYNEQFFGPGTRLTVL.

The chain has TRBV7-8 and TRBJ1-3; weak D call: TRBD1 (6 bases). Per germline, CDR1 SGHVS and CDR2 FQNEAQ. The CDR3 extends over 13 amino acids. Trimming removed 3 bases at V and 8 bases at J, with 11 bases between. The CDR3, as DNA: TGTGCCAGCAGCTTGGGAGGGGGGGACACCATATATTTT. Protein sequence: CASSLGGGDTIYF.

J is TRBJ2-3 and V is TRBV6-4; possible D gene TRBD2, 6 bases. CDR3 length: 14 residues. Germline assignment: CDR1 MRHNA and CDR2 SNTAGT. The V end was cut by 3 bases, the J end by 1 base, with 8 bases between. CDR3 in DNA: TGTGCCAGCAGTGATACGGGGGGCACAGATACGCAGTATTTT. Its translation is CASSDTGGTDTQYF.

As regards this clone: The same CDR3 arises from other DNA sequences in this sample as well. The V gene is TRBV7-9, the J gene TRBJ2-1, with D perhaps TRBD2 (7 bases). Germline V CDR1 and CDR2: SEHNR, FQNEAQ (reference sequence). The CDR3 extends over 16 amino acids. Trimming left V 5 bases short and J 0 bases short, with 14 bases between. Written as DNA, the CDR3 is TGTGCCAGCAGCCCAAGGGGGGGGAGCTCCTACAATGAGCAGTTCTTC. As protein: CASSPRGGSSYNEQFF.

This clone came up once. The CDR3 is CASSPGATGGYSNQPQHF. The CDR3 bases are TGTGCCAGCAGTCCAGGGGCGACAGGGGGCTATAGCAATCAGCCCCAGCATTTT. The chain uses TRBV27 and TRBJ1-5, with 10 bases fitting TRBD1. Germline CDR1 and CDR2: MNHEY and SMNVEV (reference sequence). V was pared by 5 bases and J by 0 bases, with 10 bases of the junction left unmatched. The CDR3 runs to 18 residues.

The chain carries TRBV5-1 and TRBJ2-3, with TRBD2 matching over 11 bases. This CDR3 is built from 15 residues. V dropped 9 bases and J dropped 1; count of bases not matched to a gene: 7. The V gene's germline CDR1 is SGHRS and CDR2 YFSETQ. The CDR3 reads CATSETSGGTDTQYF. CDR3 sequence (DNA): TGCGCCACATCCGAGACTAGCGGGGGCACAGATACGCAGTATTTT.

This chain uses TRBV10-2 with TRBJ2-4, with a weak D call TRBD1 (6 bases). Germline V lookup: CDR1 WSHSY, CDR2 SAAADI. The CDR3 is made up of 15 amino acids. Trimming removed 10 bases at V and 0 bases at J, with 16 bases between. The CDR3, as DNA: TGCGCCACCATGGTAAAGGGGGAAGCCAAAAACATTCAGTACTTC. Translated, it gives CATMVKGEAKNIQYF.

The genes are TRBV4-1 and TRBJ1-5; TRBD1 is a possible D gene (5 bases). The CDR3 length is 14 residues. CDR1 is MGHRA and CDR2 is YSYEKL in the germline V gene. Trimming took off 1 base at V and 7 bases at J, with 11 bases between the two ends. The CDR3 nucleotides are TGCGCCAGCAGCCAAGGAGGGGCGGGGCAGCCCCAGCATTTT. It encodes CASSQGGAGQPQHF.

The chain couples TRBV27 to TRBJ2-1; 7 positions match TRBD1. This CDR3 is built from 16 residues. Trimming cost V 6 bases and J 1 base; bases outside gene matches: 9. Germline loops: CDR1 MNHEY, CDR2 SMNVEV (reference sequence). In DNA form, the CDR3 reads TGTGCCAGCAGGGAGACTTGGGACAGTTCCTACAATGAGCAGTTCTTC. Translated: CASRETWDSSYNEQFF.

The chain has TRBV6-1 and TRBJ1-2; D remains ambiguous. The CDR3 contains 14 residues. Germline lookup yields CDR1 MNHNS and CDR2 SASEGT. Trimming removed 1 base from V and 5 bases from J, with 11 bases in between. The CDR3, as DNA: TGTGCCAGCAGTGAAGGGGCGGGTGGATATGGCTACACCTTC. Amino acids: CASSEGAGGYGYTF.

The CDR3 DNA sequence: TGTGCCTGGAGTGTACTGGCCTACGAGCAGTACTTC. Amino acids: CAWSVLAYEQYF. This sequence joins TRBV30 and TRBJ2-7; D uncertain. The CDR3 has 12 residues. Trimming took 0 bases from V and 2 from J, leaving 5 bases between them. The germline V gene encodes CDR1 GTSNPN and CDR2 SVGIG (reference sequence).

V gene TRBV27 combines with J gene TRBJ1-1; 12 bases match TRBD1. Per germline, CDR1 MNHEY and CDR2 SMNVEV (reference sequence). V gave up 2 bases and J gave up 1 base; unmatched junction bases: 5. The CDR3 is 17 amino acids. The CDR3 spells CASSLVRDRGPNTEAFF. The CDR3 DNA sequence: TGTGCCAGCAGTTTAGTCCGGGACAGGGGGCCGAACACTGAAGCTTTCTTT.

The chain couples TRBV2 to TRBJ2-5; maybe TRBD2 (7 bases). The V end was cut by 6 bases, the J end by 1 base, with 15 bases between. This CDR3 has 15 residues. From germline, CDR1 is SNHLY and CDR2 FYNNEI. CDR3 amino acids: CASRWGGGVQETQYF. CDR3 DNA sequence: TGTGCCAGCAGGTGGGGAGGGGGGGTCCAAGAGACCCAGTACTTC.

This chain uses TRBV2 with TRBJ2-7; D unresolved. CDR1 and CDR2 from the germline V gene are SNHLY and FYNNEI. The V end was cut by 4 bases, the J end by 2 bases, with 15 bases between. The CDR3 sequence is 15 residues long. The CDR3 protein is CASSGAGSETYEQYF. CDR3 coding DNA: TGTGCCAGCAGTGGCGCCGGATCCGAAACCTACGAGCAGTACTTC.

The V call is TRBV10-1, the J call TRBJ2-1, with D unresolved. V lost 2 bases to trimming and J lost 6 bases, with 8 bases between them. Germline V gene lookup returns CDR1 WNHNN and CDR2 SYGVQD (reference sequence). CDR3 length equals 13 residues. The CDR3 reads CASSEGIGNEQFF. The CDR3 coding sequence is TGCGCCAGCAGTGAGGGTATCGGCAATGAGCAGTTCTTC.

The chain joins TRBV2 to TRBJ1-1, with D uncertain. The germline CDR1 and CDR2 sequences are SNHLY and FYNNEI. The CDR3 consists of 15 residues. Trimming took off 5 bases at V and 0 bases at J, with 13 bases between the two ends. In DNA, the CDR3 is TGTGCCAGCAGTCACGCGGAGGTCCTGAACACTGAAGCTTTCTTT. It is translated as CASSHAEVLNTEAFF.

The V gene is TRBV6-1, the J gene TRBJ1-3; possible D gene TRBD1, 6 bases. The CDR3 has 17 residues. The V end was cut by 4 bases, the J end by 3 bases, with 19 bases between. Germline-derived CDR1 and CDR2 are MNHNS and SASEGT. The CDR3 here is CASSALRGQLGGNTIYF. The CDR3 bases are TGTGCCAGCAGTGCCCTTCGAGGACAGCTTGGTGGAAACACCATATATTTT.

This clone was recorded only once. The rearrangement joins TRBV19 to TRBJ1-6; D is possibly TRBD1 (6 bases). This CDR3 contains 14 residues. CDR1 is LNHDA, CDR2 SQIVND, per germline (reference sequence). V lost 5 bases, J lost 6 bases, and 11 bases lay in between. The chain's CDR3 is CASSDQGINSPLHF. CDR3 coding DNA: TGTGCCAGTAGTGATCAGGGGATTAATTCACCCCTCCACTTT.

This clone turned up a few times. The V call is TRBV7-9, the J call TRBJ1-1, with D unresolved. Germline assignment: CDR1 SEHNR and CDR2 FQNEAQ (reference sequence). Trimming cost V 5 bases and J 0 bases, with 13 bases left between them. The length of the CDR3 is 15 residues. The CDR3, as DNA: TGTGCCAGCAGCCGAAACATCGGTCTGAACACTGAAGCTTTCTTT. This sequence encodes CASSRNIGLNTEAFF.

The chain combines TRBV5-5 with TRBJ1-1, with 9 positions matching TRBD1. V lost 3 bases, J lost 0 bases, and 12 bases stayed unmatched. The CDR3 consists of 18 residues. From germline, CDR1 is SGHKS and CDR2 YYEKEE (reference sequence). In DNA form, the CDR3 reads TGTGCCAGCAGCTCCCGGCCTGGACAGGGGCGAATGAACACTGAAGCTTTCTTT. It codes for CASSSRPGQGRMNTEAFF.